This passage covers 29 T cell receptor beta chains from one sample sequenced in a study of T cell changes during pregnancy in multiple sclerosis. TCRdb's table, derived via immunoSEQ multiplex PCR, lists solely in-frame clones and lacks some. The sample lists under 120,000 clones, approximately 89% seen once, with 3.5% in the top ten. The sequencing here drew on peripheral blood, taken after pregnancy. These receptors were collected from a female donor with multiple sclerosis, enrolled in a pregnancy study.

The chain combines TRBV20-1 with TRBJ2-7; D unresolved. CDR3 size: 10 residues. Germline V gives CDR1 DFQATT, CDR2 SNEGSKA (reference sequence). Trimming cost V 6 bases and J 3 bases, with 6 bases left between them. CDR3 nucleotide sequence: TGCAGTGCGACAAACTACGAGCAGTACTTC. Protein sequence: CSATNYEQYF.

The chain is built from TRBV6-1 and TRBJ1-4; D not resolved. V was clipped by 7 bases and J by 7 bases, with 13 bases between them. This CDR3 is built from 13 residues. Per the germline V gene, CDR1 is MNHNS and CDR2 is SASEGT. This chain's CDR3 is CASTTVTGEKLFF. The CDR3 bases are TGTGCCAGCACGACGGTCACGGGTGAAAAACTGTTTTTT.

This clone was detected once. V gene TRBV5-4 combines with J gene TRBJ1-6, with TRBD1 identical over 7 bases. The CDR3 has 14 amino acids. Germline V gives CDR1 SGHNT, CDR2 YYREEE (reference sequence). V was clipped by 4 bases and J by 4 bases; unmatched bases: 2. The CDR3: CASSPGQYNSPLHF. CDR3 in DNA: TGTGCCAGCAGCCCGGGACAGTATAATTCACCCCTCCACTTT.

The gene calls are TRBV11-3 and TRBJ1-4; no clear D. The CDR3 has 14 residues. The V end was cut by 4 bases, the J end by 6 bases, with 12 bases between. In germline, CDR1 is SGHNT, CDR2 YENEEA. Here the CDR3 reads CASSSGYKDEKLFF. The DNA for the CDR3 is TGTGCCAGCAGCTCAGGTTATAAAGATGAAAAACTGTTTTTT.

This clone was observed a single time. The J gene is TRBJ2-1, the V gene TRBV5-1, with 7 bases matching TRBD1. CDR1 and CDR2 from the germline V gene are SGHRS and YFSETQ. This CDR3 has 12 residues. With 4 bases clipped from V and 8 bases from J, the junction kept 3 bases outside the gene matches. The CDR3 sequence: CASSQGGDEQFF. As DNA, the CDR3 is TGCGCCAGCAGCCAAGGGGGCGATGAGCAGTTCTTC. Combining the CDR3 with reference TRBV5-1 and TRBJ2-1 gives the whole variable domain KAGVTQTPRYLIKTRGQQVTLSCSPISGHRSVSWYQQTPGQGLQFLFEYFSETQRNKGNFPGRFSGRQFSNSRSEMNVSTLELGDSALYLCASSQGGDEQFFGPGTRLTVL.

CDR3 bases: TGTGCCAGCAGTTTATCGTACAGGGACTATGGCTACACCTTC. Translated: CASSLSYRDYGYTF. This chain uses TRBV27 with TRBJ1-2, with D tentatively TRBD1 (6 bases). The V and J ends lost 0 bases and 3 bases respectively, with 8 bases between them. This CDR3 comprises 14 residues. From germline, CDR1 is MNHEY and CDR2 SMNVEV (reference sequence).

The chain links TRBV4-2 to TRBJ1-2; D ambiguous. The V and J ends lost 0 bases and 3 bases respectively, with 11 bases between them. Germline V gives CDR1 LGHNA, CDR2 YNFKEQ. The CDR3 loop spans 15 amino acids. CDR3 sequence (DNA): TGTGCCAGCAGCCAAGATCGGAGCTCGGACTATGGCTACACCTTC. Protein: CASSQDRSSDYGYTF.

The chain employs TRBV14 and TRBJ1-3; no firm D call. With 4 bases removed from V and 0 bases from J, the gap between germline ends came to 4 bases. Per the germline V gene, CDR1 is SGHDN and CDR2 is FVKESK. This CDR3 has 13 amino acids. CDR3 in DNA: TGTGCCAGCAGCCCGCGCTCTGGAAACACCATATATTTT. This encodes CASSPRSGNTIYF.

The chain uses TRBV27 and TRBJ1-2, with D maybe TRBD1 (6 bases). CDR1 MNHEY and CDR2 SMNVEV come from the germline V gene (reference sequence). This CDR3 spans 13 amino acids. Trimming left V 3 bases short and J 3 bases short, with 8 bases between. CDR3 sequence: CASSFDRYYGYTF. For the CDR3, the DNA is TGTGCCAGCAGTTTCGACAGGTACTATGGCTACACCTTC.

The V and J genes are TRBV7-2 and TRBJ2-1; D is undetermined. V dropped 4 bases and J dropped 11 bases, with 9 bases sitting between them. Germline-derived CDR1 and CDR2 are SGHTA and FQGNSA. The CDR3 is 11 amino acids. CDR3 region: CASSSYPQQFF. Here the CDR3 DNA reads TGTGCCAGCAGCTCCTATCCTCAGCAGTTCTTC.

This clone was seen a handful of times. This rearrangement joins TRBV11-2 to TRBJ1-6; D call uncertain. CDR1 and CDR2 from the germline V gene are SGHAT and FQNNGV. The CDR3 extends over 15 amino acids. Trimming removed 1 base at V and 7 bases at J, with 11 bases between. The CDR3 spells CASSLGGGFNSPLHF. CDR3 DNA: TGTGCCAGCAGCTTAGGAGGTGGTTTCAATTCACCCCTCCACTTT.

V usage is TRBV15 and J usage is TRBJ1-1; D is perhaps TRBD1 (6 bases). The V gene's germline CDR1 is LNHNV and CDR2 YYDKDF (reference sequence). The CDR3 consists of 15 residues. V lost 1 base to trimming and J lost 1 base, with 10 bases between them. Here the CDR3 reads CATSRGGGKNTEAFF. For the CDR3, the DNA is TGTGCCACCAGCAGAGGAGGGGGTAAGAACACTGAAGCTTTCTTT. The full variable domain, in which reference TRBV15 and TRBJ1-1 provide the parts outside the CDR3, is DAMVIQNPRYQVTQFGKPVTLSCSQTLNHNVMYWYQQKSSQAPKLLFHYYDKDFNNEADTPDNFQSRRPNTSFCFLDIRSPGLGDTAMYLCATSRGGGKNTEAFFGQGTRLTVV.

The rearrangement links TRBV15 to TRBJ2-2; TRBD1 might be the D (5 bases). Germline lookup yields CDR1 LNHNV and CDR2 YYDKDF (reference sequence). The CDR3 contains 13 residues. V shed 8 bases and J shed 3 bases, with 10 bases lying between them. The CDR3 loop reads CATDTGDTGELFF. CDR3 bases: TGTGCCACCGACACAGGCGACACCGGGGAGCTGTTTTTT.

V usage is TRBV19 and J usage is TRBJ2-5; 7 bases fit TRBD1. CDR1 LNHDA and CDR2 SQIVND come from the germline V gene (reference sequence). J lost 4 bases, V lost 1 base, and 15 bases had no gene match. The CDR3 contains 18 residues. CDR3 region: CASSIVATGVKGLETQYF. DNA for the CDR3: TGTGCCAGTAGTATAGTGGCTACAGGGGTCAAGGGATTAGAGACCCAGTACTTC.

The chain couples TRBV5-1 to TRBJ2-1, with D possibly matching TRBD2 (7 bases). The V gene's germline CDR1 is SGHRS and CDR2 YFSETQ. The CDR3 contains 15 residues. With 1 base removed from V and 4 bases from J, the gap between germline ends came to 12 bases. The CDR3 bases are TGCGCCAGCAGCTTGACGCGGGGGCTTTACAATGAGCAGTTCTTC. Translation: CASSLTRGLYNEQFF.

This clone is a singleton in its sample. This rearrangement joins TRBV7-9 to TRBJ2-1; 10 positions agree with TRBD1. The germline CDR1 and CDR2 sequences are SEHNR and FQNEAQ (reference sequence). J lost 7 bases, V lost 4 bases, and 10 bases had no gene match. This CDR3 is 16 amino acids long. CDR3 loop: CASSYRGGQGRNEQFF. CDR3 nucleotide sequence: TGTGCCAGCAGCTATCGCGGGGGACAGGGGAGGAATGAGCAGTTCTTC.

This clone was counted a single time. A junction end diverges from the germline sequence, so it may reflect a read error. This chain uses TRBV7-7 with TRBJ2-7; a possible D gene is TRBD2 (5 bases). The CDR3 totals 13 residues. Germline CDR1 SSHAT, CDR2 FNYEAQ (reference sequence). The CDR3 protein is CASSLGADYEQYF. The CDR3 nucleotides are TGTGCTAGCAGCTTAGGAGCGGACTACGAGCAGTACTTC.

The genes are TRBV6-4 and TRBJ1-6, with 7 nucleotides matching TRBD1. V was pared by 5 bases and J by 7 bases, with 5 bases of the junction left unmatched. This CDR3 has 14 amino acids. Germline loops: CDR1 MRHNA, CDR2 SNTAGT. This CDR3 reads CASSITGENSPLHF. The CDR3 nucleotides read TGTGCCAGCAGTATCACAGGGGAGAATTCACCCCTCCACTTT.

The DNA for the CDR3 is TGCGCCAGCAGCTTGGACCCGACAGGGGCTGTGGACACTGAAGCTTTCTTT. It encodes CASSLDPTGAVDTEAFF. V and J are TRBV5-1 and TRBJ1-1; 8 bases are a match to TRBD1. The CDR3 extends over 17 amino acids. Trimming took 0 bases from V and 3 from J; bases not matched to a gene: 10. Germline values: CDR1 SGHRS, CDR2 YFSETQ.

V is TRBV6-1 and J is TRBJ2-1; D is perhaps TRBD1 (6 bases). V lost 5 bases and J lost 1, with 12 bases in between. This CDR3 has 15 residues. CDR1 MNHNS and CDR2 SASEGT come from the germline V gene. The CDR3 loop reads CASSRTDESYNEQFF. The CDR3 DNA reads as TGTGCCAGCAGTAGGACAGATGAGTCCTACAATGAGCAGTTCTTC.

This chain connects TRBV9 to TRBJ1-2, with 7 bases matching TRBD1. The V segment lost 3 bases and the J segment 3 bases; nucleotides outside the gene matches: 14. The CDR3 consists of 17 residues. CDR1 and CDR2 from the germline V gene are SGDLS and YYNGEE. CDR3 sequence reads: CASSGVDRDSFDYGYTF. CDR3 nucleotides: TGTGCCAGCAGCGGAGTGGATAGGGACAGCTTTGACTATGGCTACACCTTC. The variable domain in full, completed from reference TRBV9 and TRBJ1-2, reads DSGVTQTPKHLITATGQRVTLRCSPRSGDLSVYWYQQSLDQGLQFLIQYYNGEERAKGNILERFSAQQFPDLHSELNLSSLELGDSALYFCASSGVDRDSFDYGYTFGSGTRLTVV.

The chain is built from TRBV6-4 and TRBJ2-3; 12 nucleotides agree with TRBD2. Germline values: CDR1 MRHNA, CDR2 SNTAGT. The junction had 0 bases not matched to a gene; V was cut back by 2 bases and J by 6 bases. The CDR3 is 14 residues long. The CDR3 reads CASSDLAGGDTQYF. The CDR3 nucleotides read TGTGCCAGCAGTGACCTAGCGGGGGGGGATACGCAGTATTTT.

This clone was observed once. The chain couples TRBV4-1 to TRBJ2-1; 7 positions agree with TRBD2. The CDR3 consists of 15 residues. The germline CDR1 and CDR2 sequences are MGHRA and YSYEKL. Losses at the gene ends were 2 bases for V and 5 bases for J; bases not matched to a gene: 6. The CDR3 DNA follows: TGCGCCAGCAGCCAACCGACTAGCATTGACAATGAGCAGTTCTTC. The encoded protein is CASSQPTSIDNEQFF.

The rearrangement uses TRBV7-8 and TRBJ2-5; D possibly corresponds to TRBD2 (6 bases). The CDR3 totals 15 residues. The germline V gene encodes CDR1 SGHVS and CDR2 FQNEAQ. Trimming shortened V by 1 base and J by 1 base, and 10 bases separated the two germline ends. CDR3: CASSLVPGVQETQYF. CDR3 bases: TGTGCCAGCAGCTTAGTACCGGGGGTCCAAGAGACCCAGTACTTC.

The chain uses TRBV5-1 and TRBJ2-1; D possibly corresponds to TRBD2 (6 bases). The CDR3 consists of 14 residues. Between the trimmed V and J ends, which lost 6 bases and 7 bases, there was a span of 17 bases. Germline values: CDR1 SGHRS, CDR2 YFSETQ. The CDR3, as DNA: TGCGCCAGCAAGAGCAGTCTAGCGTCGAATGAGCAGTTCTTC. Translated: CASKSSLASNEQFF.

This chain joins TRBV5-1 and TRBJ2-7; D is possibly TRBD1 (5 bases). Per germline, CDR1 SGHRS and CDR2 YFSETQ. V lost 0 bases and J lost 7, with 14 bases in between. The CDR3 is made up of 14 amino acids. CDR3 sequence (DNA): TGCGCCAGCAGCTTGGCGGTCAGGGCAAGGGAGCAGTACTTC. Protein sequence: CASSLAVRAREQYF.

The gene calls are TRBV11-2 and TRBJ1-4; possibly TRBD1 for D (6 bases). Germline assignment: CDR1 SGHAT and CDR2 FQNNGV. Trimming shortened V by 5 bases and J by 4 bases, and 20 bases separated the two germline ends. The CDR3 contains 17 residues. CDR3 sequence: CASSPGAGAEDNEKLFF. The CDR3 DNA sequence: TGTGCCAGCAGCCCAGGGGCCGGGGCGGAGGATAATGAAAAACTGTTTTTT.

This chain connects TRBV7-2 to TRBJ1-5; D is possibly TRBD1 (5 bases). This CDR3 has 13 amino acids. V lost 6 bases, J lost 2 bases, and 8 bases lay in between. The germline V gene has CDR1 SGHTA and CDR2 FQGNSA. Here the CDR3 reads CASSIRGNQPQHF. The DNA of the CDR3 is TGTGCCAGCAGTATCAGGGGCAATCAGCCCCAGCATTTT.

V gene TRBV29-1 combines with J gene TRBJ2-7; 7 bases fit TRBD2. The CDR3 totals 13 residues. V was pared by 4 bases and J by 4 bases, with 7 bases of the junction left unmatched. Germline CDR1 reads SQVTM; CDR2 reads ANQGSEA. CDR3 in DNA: TGCAGCGTTGGTGGGGGGGAAGGGTACGAGCAGTACTTC. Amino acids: CSVGGGEGYEQYF.